This is a list of T cell receptor beta chains from one sample in a study of T-cell reconstitution after alpha-beta-depleted transplantation in children. TCRdb re-derived calls from the PCR reads in MiXCR, one entry per CDR3 protein. The table has about 540,000 distinct CDR3 sequences, approximately 20% seen once. The source was PBMCs from the stem cell graft donor, collected from the stem cell graft. The receptor set was obtained from a human donor who donated a stem cell graft to a child with acute lymphoblastic leukemia. CDR3s include the opening cysteine and the closing phenylalanine or tryptophan. Size is stated for part of the rows, as once, few or many counts, or as a class when the clone is expanded.

abundance,j_gene,v_gene,CDR3aa
few,TRBJ2-3,TRBV20-1,CSARDHRRTFPSTDTQYF
NA,TRBJ2-7,TRBV27,CASSLSVAVSYEQYF
few,TRBJ1-1,TRBV20-1,CSARQYTNTEAFF
NA,TRBJ2-1,TRBV4-1,CASSQAGASGHEQFF
NA,TRBJ1-5,TRBV27,CASSFTQCSNQPQHF
NA,TRBJ1-1,TRBV18,CASSPRGKDTEAFF
many,TRBJ2-1,TRBV5-1,CASSLGLAGGPGNEQFF
few,TRBJ2-7,TRBV7-2,CASSPDRSQGEQYF
NA,TRBJ2-7,TRBV29-1,CSVAGGETYEQYF
NA,TRBJ2-1,TRBV24-1,CATSDWQDGNNEQFF
few,TRBJ1-1,TRBV6-5,CASSYGDIVNTEAFF
NA,TRBJ1-1,TRBV5-6,CASSRNTGTANTEAFF
few,TRBJ2-3,TRBV20-1,CSARDNLRGPTDTQYF
few,TRBJ2-7,TRBV5-1,CAIDTGYSEQYF
few,TRBJ2-2,TRBV4-1,CASSQEQGALTGELFF
few,TRBJ2-5,TRBV27,CASSFRLAGKETQYF
few,TRBJ2-7,TRBV6-5,CASSWDWGDYEQYF
once,TRBJ2-2,TRBV21-1,CASSVRGFSVGDRGNTGELFF
NA,TRBJ2-4,TRBV5-1,CASSLAGGKNIQYF
NA,TRBJ1-5,TRBV7-9,CASSKGRRGSLNQPQHF
NA,TRBJ2-7,TRBV6-1,CASSRVGGREQYF
NA,TRBJ2-3,TRBV5-1,CASSLSTTDTQYF
NA,TRBJ2-7,TRBV6-2/TRBV6-3,CAVEGTVYEQYF
NA,TRBJ2-5,TRBV4-1,CASSYAIQETQYF
many,TRBJ1-2,TRBV7-8,CASSLVAGSYGYTF
NA,TRBJ2-3,TRBV27,CASRDGRAWDTQYF
NA,TRBJ1-1,TRBV4-1,CASSQVVLYTEAFF
few,TRBJ2-7,TRBV27,CASSRRDRYIGEQYF
NA,TRBJ2-3,TRBV5-1,CASSLKVLAGGHSGGTDTQYF
few,TRBJ1-4,TRBV12-3/TRBV12-4,CASSLAGSTGDVATNEKLFF
NA,TRBJ2-3,TRBV6-5,CASSYSNKGLSRADTQYF
NA,TRBJ1-4,TRBV20-1,CSALRQYGPEKLFF
NA,TRBJ1-5,TRBV20-1,CSASDRYNQPQHF
few,TRBJ1-1,TRBV4-1,CASSHWDGLNTEAFF
few,TRBJ2-1,TRBV9,CASSETSSRSNNEQFF
NA,TRBJ2-7,TRBV20-1,CSARVPGGGPYEQYF
few,TRBJ2-1,TRBV10-3,CAISEGTSNTIEQFF
few,TRBJ2-1,TRBV5-1,CASSLGEMNILFF
few,TRBJ2-1,TRBV21-1,CASSKARGRDNEQFF
few,TRBJ2-3,TRBV7-9,CASSLAPHRDSTDTQYF
NA,TRBJ2-3,TRBV18,CASSPRTGNSRTDTQYF
NA,TRBJ2-1,TRBV25-1,CASSDDRGYYNEQFF
few,TRBJ2-5,TRBV20-1,CSARDLGEGETQYF
NA,TRBJ2-2,TRBV5-1,CASIFSGDYPANTGELFF
NA,TRBJ2-1,TRBV12-3/TRBV12-4,CASSLAQGGRGSYNEQFF
NA,TRBJ2-7,TRBV27,CASSLATTSYEQYF
few,TRBJ2-3,TRBV6-1,CASRDAPDLTDTQYF
few,TRBJ2-1,TRBV7-9,CASSSFMSGGRGEQFF
NA,TRBJ2-1,TRBV20-1,CSAPRRLAGSSYNEHFF
few,TRBJ1-5,TRBV7-3,CASSLSGETNQPQHF
few,TRBJ2-3,TRBV20-1,CSAPRWADTQYF
few,TRBJ2-3,TRBV9,CASSLSGWATDTQYF
NA,TRBJ2-3,TRBV30,CAWAGISSTDTQYF
few,TRBJ1-2,TRBV12-3/TRBV12-4,CASSSFLNYGYTF
few,TRBJ2-2,TRBV28,CASTLGSSGGELFF
once,TRBJ2-1,TRBV9,CASSVAGGADNEQFF
few,TRBJ1-6,TRBV27,CASSLGTGGTSPLHF
few,TRBJ1-6,TRBV5-1,CASSPGQAWGSPLHF
NA,TRBJ1-2,TRBV12-5,CASGLVPDNYGYTF